The next 10 T cell receptor beta chains were all read from a single sample in a study of control samples from healthy donors and cancer patients. TCRdb's table, derived via immunoSEQ multiplex PCR, lists solely in-frame clones and lacks some. Of roughly 150,000 clones in the sample, roughly 88% were seen once. The sequenced material came from blood. These receptors originate from a man younger than 35 in good health.

The rearrangement uses TRBV6-1 and TRBJ2-1, with D perhaps TRBD2 (5 bases). This CDR3 is 14 amino acids long. V gave up 2 bases and J gave up 9 bases, with 14 bases separating them. The germline CDR1 and CDR2 sequences are MNHNS and SASEGT. CDR3 in amino acids: CASSELAGGGEQFF. The CDR3 DNA follows: TGTGCCAGCAGTGAATTGGCAGGAGGTGGTGAGCAGTTCTTC.

The rearrangement uses TRBV19 and TRBJ2-7, with 8 positions matching TRBD1. V dropped 5 bases and J dropped 4; count of bases not matched to a gene: 10. The germline CDR1 and CDR2 sequences are LNHDA and SQIVND (reference sequence). The CDR3 is 15 amino acids. The CDR3, as DNA: TGTGCCAGTAGTCTCGGACAGGGACCCCTTTACGAGCAGTACTTC. This codes for CASSLGQGPLYEQYF.

The count of this clone is one. This chain links TRBV7-2 with TRBJ2-3; 8 nucleotides line up with TRBD2. Unmatched junction bases numbered 6, after V lost 2 bases and J lost 2 bases. Germline CDR1 and CDR2: SGHTA and FQGNSA. The CDR3 has 16 residues. CDR3 coding DNA: TGTGCCAGCAGCTTATTTGCGGGAGGACTCACAGATACGCAGTATTTT. Its translation is CASSLFAGGLTDTQYF.

In this sample, this clone turned up a few times. The chain employs TRBV7-9 and TRBJ1-1; TRBD1 aligns across 8 bases. Germline loops: CDR1 SEHNR, CDR2 FQNEAQ (reference sequence). J lost 5 bases, V lost 6 bases, and 8 bases had no gene match. The CDR3 contains 14 residues. The DNA of the CDR3 is TGTGCCAGCAGACTAGGACAGGGTTGGACTGAAGCTTTCTTT. As protein: CASRLGQGWTEAFF.

The V call is TRBV14, the J call TRBJ2-7, with 10 bases aligning to TRBD1. This CDR3 region has 15 residues. The junction had 10 bases not matched to a gene; V was cut back by 6 bases and J by 5 bases. Germline V gives CDR1 SGHDN, CDR2 FVKESK. The CDR3 DNA is TGTGCCAGCAGACCTACCGGGACAGGGGCCGACGAGCAGTACTTC. Amino acids: CASRPTGTGADEQYF.

The sample holds one count of this clone. This chain links TRBV7-9 with TRBJ1-1; TRBD1 matches at 9 bases. CDR1 and CDR2 from the germline V gene are SEHNR and FQNEAQ (reference sequence). V lost 5 bases to trimming and J lost 2 bases; unmatched junction nucleotides: 6. The CDR3 consists of 15 residues. In nucleotides, the CDR3 is TGTGCCAGCAGCCTTCGGACAGGGGTAAACACTGAAGCTTTCTTT. This sequence encodes CASSLRTGVNTEAFF. The entire variable domain, with the rest obtained from reference TRBV7-9 and TRBJ1-1, is as follows: DTGVSQNPRHKITKRGQNVTFRCDPISEHNRLYWYRQTLGQGPEFLTYFQNEAQLEKSRLLSDRFSAERPKGSFSTLEIQRTEQGDSAMYLCASSLRTGVNTEAFFGQGTRLTVV.

The chain employs TRBV15 and TRBJ1-1, with D unclear. From germline, CDR1 is LNHNV and CDR2 YYDKDF (reference sequence). The CDR3 sequence is 15 residues long. V was trimmed by 7 bases and J by 0 bases, leaving 15 bases between them. The CDR3 DNA reads TGTGCCACCAAGCCGGGAAGCCCATTGAACACTGAAGCTTTCTTT. Residues: CATKPGSPLNTEAFF.

The chain uses TRBV3-1 (or the pseudogene TRBV3-2) and TRBJ1-2, with D uncertain. The CDR3 length is 14 residues. The germline V gene has CDR1 LGHDT and CDR2 YNNKEL (reference sequence). V lost 1 base and J lost 0, with 6 bases in between. The CDR3 loop reads CASSQGTANYGYTF. The CDR3 nucleotides read TGTGCCAGCAGCCAAGGAACGGCTAACTATGGCTACACCTTC.

This clone is deemed medium-sized (0.01 to 0.1%). The V and J genes are TRBV5-5 and TRBJ2-1; TRBD2 matches at 7 bases. The germline V gene encodes CDR1 SGHKS and CDR2 YYEKEE (reference sequence). Trimming removed 4 bases from V and 5 bases from J; junction bases left unmatched: 9. This CDR3 spans 15 amino acids. This CDR3 reads CASSAPGGRNNEQFF. CDR3 DNA sequence: TGTGCCAGCAGCGCCCCGGGGGGACGAAACAATGAGCAGTTCTTC.

V is TRBV2 and J is TRBJ1-6; D ambiguous. V dropped 4 bases and J dropped 7 bases, with 8 bases sitting between them. From germline, CDR1 is SNHLY and CDR2 FYNNEI. The CDR3 is made up of 13 amino acids. DNA for the CDR3: TGTGCCAGCAGTGGGGAGACAAATTCACCCCTCCACTTT. Translation: CASSGETNSPLHF.